The 25 T cell receptor beta chains in this list originate from one sample, sequenced in a study of blood T cell repertoires in COVID-19. TCRdb keeps only in-frame clones here, not all; method: immunoSEQ multiplex PCR. In the table there are roughly 70,000 clones, over 75% of which are singletons. Sequencing input: peripheral blood. The receptors originated from a human donor in a cohort sampled during active COVID-19.

The J gene is TRBJ1-1, the V gene TRBV21-1. TRBV21-1 constitutes a pseudogene. This CDR3 region has 10 residues. The CDR3 nucleotides read TGTGCGGGGGGGAACACTGAAGCTTTCTTT. Translation gives CAGGNTEAFF.

CDR3 nucleotide sequence: TGTGCCAGCAGCATTGACAGTCTCTTAGGCGAGCAGTACTTC. It specifies CASSIDSLLGEQYF. V is TRBV9 and J is TRBJ2-7, with a weak D call TRBD1 (5 bases). The CDR3 is made up of 14 amino acids. V was pared by 4 bases and J by 6 bases, with 17 bases between. Per the germline V gene, CDR1 is SGDLS and CDR2 is YYNGEE.

The chain employs TRBV24-1 and TRBJ2-3; D uncertain. The germline V gene encodes CDR1 KGHDR and CDR2 SFDVKD. Deletions cut 3 bases from V and 2 bases from J, with 2 bases between. The CDR3 totals 12 residues. CDR3 sequence: CATSDHTDTQYF. The CDR3 DNA follows: TGTGCCACCAGTGATCACACAGATACGCAGTATTTT.

V is TRBV9 and J is TRBJ1-2; 8 bases map to TRBD1. Germline assignment: CDR1 SGDLS and CDR2 YYNGEE. With 0 bases clipped from V and 6 bases from J, the junction kept 1 base outside the gene matches. The CDR3 contains 13 residues. In DNA form, the CDR3 reads TGTGCCAGCAGCGTAGTGGGACAGGATGGCTACACCTTC. This sequence encodes CASSVVGQDGYTF.

The chain is built from TRBV5-8 and TRBJ2-1; 7 bases match TRBD2. CDR3 length: 16 amino acids. Per germline, CDR1 SGHTS and CDR2 YDEGEE. V gave up 2 bases and J gave up 0 bases; unmatched junction bases: 5. The DNA for the CDR3 is TGTGCCAGCAGCTTAAGAGCGGGGAGCTCCTACAATGAGCAGTTCTTC. Its protein product is CASSLRAGSSYNEQFF.

The CDR3: CASSPTSRAETQYF. The CDR3 DNA reads as TGCGCCAGCAGCCCCACTTCCCGCGCGGAGACCCAGTACTTC. The J gene is TRBJ2-5, the V gene TRBV5-1; D call uncertain. CDR3 length: 14 residues. With 4 bases removed from V and 5 bases from J, the gap between germline ends came to 15 bases. Germline-derived CDR1 and CDR2 are SGHRS and YFSETQ.

The V gene is TRBV2, the J gene TRBJ1-1; perhaps TRBD1 as D (5 bases). Germline CDR1 SNHLY, CDR2 FYNNEI. V lost 4 bases and J 1 base, leaving 7 bases between the germline ends. This CDR3 comprises 13 residues. The CDR3: CASSGTRNTEAFF. The CDR3 DNA sequence: TGTGCCAGCAGTGGGACACGGAACACTGAAGCTTTCTTT. Full variable domain (remainder filled in from reference TRBV2 and TRBJ1-1): EPEVTQTPSHQVTQMGQEVILRCVPISNHLYFYWYRQILGQKVEFLVSFYNNEISEKSEIFDDQFSVERPDGSNFTLKIRSTKLEDSAMYFCASSGTRNTEAFFGQGTRLTVV.

The chain joins TRBV6-5 to TRBJ1-5; 7 bases align to TRBD1. CDR1 MNHEY and CDR2 SVGAGI come from the germline V gene. The V segment lost 10 bases and the J segment 4 bases; nucleotides outside the gene matches: 7. This CDR3 has 13 residues. As DNA, the CDR3 is TGTGCCACATGGGACAGTGGGAATCAGCCCCAGCATTTT. This translates into CATWDSGNQPQHF.

The chain has TRBV27 and TRBJ2-3, with 7 bases matching TRBD2. CDR1 and CDR2 (germline): MNHEY, SMNVEV (reference sequence). V lost 3 bases and J lost 2; bases outside the gene matches: 14. This CDR3 comprises 18 residues. CDR3 sequence (DNA): TGTGCCAGCAGTTTTGGCGGGAGAGGGAGATCTAACACAGATACGCAGTATTTT. Translation gives CASSFGGRGRSNTDTQYF.

The chain carries TRBV27 and TRBJ2-3; 8 nucleotides agree with TRBD2. Looked up from germline, CDR1 is MNHEY and CDR2 is SMNVEV (reference sequence). CDR3 size: 15 residues. V dropped 3 bases and J dropped 2; count of bases not matched to a gene: 4. As DNA, the CDR3 is TGTGCCAGCAGTTTGGGACTAGTCTCCACAGATACGCAGTATTTT. Residues: CASSLGLVSTDTQYF.

This clone was observed once. This chain links TRBV7-2 with TRBJ2-7; D may be TRBD1 (6 bases). Germline CDR1 and CDR2: SGHTA and FQGNSA. This CDR3 has 14 residues. Deletions cut 2 bases from V and 3 bases from J, with 11 bases between. CDR3 nucleotides: TGTGCCAGCAGCTTACAAGTCAGGGGCTACGAGCAGTACTTC. This encodes CASSLQVRGYEQYF.

CDR3 protein: CASRRIENTGELFF. CDR3 DNA: TGTGCCAGCAGGCGCATCGAGAACACCGGGGAGCTGTTTTTT. The chain links TRBV9 to TRBJ2-2; D uncertain. CDR3 length equals 14 residues. Trimming removed 5 bases at V and 1 base at J, with 9 bases between. The germline V gene encodes CDR1 SGDLS and CDR2 YYNGEE.

This chain links TRBV18 with TRBJ1-6; 9 positions match TRBD1. The CDR3 loop spans 15 amino acids. The J segment lost 10 bases and the V segment lost 4 bases, leaving 8 bases of the junction unmatched. Germline CDR1 and CDR2: KGHSH and LQKENI. The CDR3 DNA reads TGTGCCAGCTCACTAGCCGGGACAGGGCTGTCACCCCTCCACTTT. Translated, it gives CASSLAGTGLSPLHF.

The chain joins TRBV6-6 to TRBJ1-3; D call uncertain. Trimming removed 2 bases from V and 1 base from J, with 9 bases in between. This CDR3 region has 15 residues. In germline, CDR1 is MNHNY, CDR2 SVGAGI (reference sequence). This CDR3 reads CASSYPSGSGNTIYF. The CDR3 region has the DNA TGTGCCAGCAGTTACCCCTCGGGGTCTGGAAACACCATATATTTT.

This chain links TRBV30 with TRBJ2-7, with 7 bases identical to TRBD1. CDR1 GTSNPN and CDR2 SVGIG come from the germline V gene (reference sequence). The CDR3 totals 12 residues. The CDR3 sequence: CASRQGRGEQYF. The CDR3 nucleotides read TGTGCTTCAAGACAGGGTAGAGGCGAGCAGTACTTC.

This chain uses TRBV11-2 with TRBJ1-6; 12 bases align to TRBD1. Germline CDR1 and CDR2: SGHAT and FQNNGV. CDR3 length: 19 amino acids. The trim removed 5 bases at V and 7 bases at J, leaving 15 bases unmatched. The CDR3 loop reads CASSLGRDRGRRVNSPLHF. The CDR3 DNA follows: TGTGCCAGCAGCCTTGGGAGGGACAGGGGGCGCCGAGTCAATTCACCCCTCCACTTT.

The J gene is TRBJ1-3, the V gene TRBV7-8, with D possibly being TRBD1 (5 bases). The CDR3 loop spans 16 amino acids. Trimming stripped 5 bases from V and 0 bases from J, with 14 bases between. CDR1 is SGHVS, CDR2 FQNEAQ, per germline. CDR3 nucleotides: TGTGCCAGCAGCCCACGACAGCTTTACTCTGGAAACACCATATATTTT. Translation: CASSPRQLYSGNTIYF.

V gene TRBV5-1 combines with J gene TRBJ2-3, with 10 bases that match TRBD2. Germline V gene lookup returns CDR1 SGHRS and CDR2 YFSETQ. This CDR3 is 16 amino acids long. The V gene end was trimmed by 0 bases and the J gene end by 3 bases; junction bases not matched to a gene: 4. CDR3 in DNA: TGCGCCAGCAGCTTGGGAAGCGGGAGGGCAACAGATACGCAGTATTTT. It encodes CASSLGSGRATDTQYF.

V gene TRBV3-1 (or the pseudogene TRBV3-2) combines with J gene TRBJ1-5; no clear D gene. Trimming took 0 bases from V and 4 from J, leaving 10 bases between them. Germline V gene lookup returns CDR1 LGHDT and CDR2 YNNKEL (reference sequence). The CDR3 length is 15 residues. The CDR3 region is CASSQDWPGNQPQHF. The CDR3 nucleotides read TGTGCCAGCAGCCAAGATTGGCCGGGTAATCAGCCCCAGCATTTT.

This chain joins TRBV4-3 and TRBJ2-7, with 8 bases fitting TRBD1. CDR1 and CDR2 (germline): LGHNA, YSLEER. V lost 1 base, J lost 2 bases, and 7 bases stayed unmatched. CDR3 length: 16 amino acids. CDR3 loop: CASSQGPGQATYEQYF. CDR3 DNA sequence: TGCGCCAGCAGCCAAGGCCCGGGACAGGCGACCTACGAGCAGTACTTC.

V usage is TRBV12-3 or TRBV12-4 and J usage is TRBJ2-1; no firm D call. V lost 2 bases, J lost 8 bases, and 7 bases lay in between. CDR3 size: 12 residues. For the CDR3, the DNA is TGTGCCAGCAGTTTAAGTACAGATGAGCAGTTCTTC. Residues: CASSLSTDEQFF.

The chain recombines TRBV21-1 with TRBJ2-7; the DNA was not used to check the table's D call, TRBD2. TRBV21-1 is assigned pseudogene status. The CDR3 covers 16 residues. CDR3 in DNA: TGTGCCAGCAGCAAAGTACGGCGGGGCCTCTCCTACGAGCAGTACTTC. This translates into CASSKVRRGLSYEQYF.

This chain links TRBV6-5 with TRBJ2-7; possible D gene TRBD2, 8 bases. Per germline, CDR1 MNHEY and CDR2 SVGAGI. This CDR3 region has 14 residues. V gave up 5 bases and J gave up 5 bases, with 16 bases separating them. The chain's CDR3 is CASSPGTAGDEQYF. As DNA, the CDR3 is TGTGCCAGCAGTCCGGGGACAGCGGGAGACGAGCAGTACTTC.

The chain links TRBV6-2 or TRBV6-3 to TRBJ2-7; tentative D call: TRBD1 (5 bases). Germline CDR1 and CDR2: MNHEY and SVGEGT. V was trimmed by 4 bases and J by 0 bases, leaving 13 bases between them. This CDR3 contains 15 residues. This chain's CDR3 is CASSSPDSHSYEQYF. The CDR3 nucleotides are TGTGCCAGCAGTTCGCCAGACAGCCACTCCTACGAGCAGTACTTC.

The chain combines TRBV11-2 with TRBJ1-4; 8 bases match TRBD1. V shed 6 bases, J shed 3 bases, and the junction held 3 bases outside the gene matches. Germline V lookup: CDR1 SGHAT, CDR2 FQNNGV. CDR3 length: 14 residues. This CDR3 reads CASRHRGSNEKLFF. The CDR3 DNA follows: TGTGCCAGCAGGCACAGGGGGTCTAATGAAAAACTGTTTTTT.